This T cell receptor (beta chain) was identified during a study of blood T cell repertoires in COVID-19. Clones were read by immunoSEQ multiplex PCR, and TCRdb kept only the in-frame ones, dropping some. Of roughly 440,000 clones in the sample, approximately 88% were seen once. The CDR3 length is 14 residues. The V gene's germline CDR1 is LGHDT and CDR2 YNNKEL (reference sequence). The ends lost 1 base at V and 5 bases at J; junction bases unmatched: 5. The J gene is TRBJ2-7, the V gene TRBV3-1 (or the pseudogene TRBV3-2), with TRBD2 matching 7 bases. The source material was peripheral blood. The receptor was isolated from a woman in her fifties or sixties with COVID-19, enrolled during active disease. CDR3 bases: TGTGCCAGCAGCCAAGGGGGAGGGCTCCACGAGCAGTACTTC. Its translation is CASSQGGGLHEQYF.